A single sample is the source of the 30 T cell receptor beta chains below, sequenced in a study of OX40 agonist ivuxolimab in advanced cancers. The data were produced by immunoSEQ multiplex PCR, yet TCRdb's version contains in-frame clones alone and is incomplete. In the table there are fewer than 85,000 clones, roughly 80% of which are singletons. The source was CD4+ or CD8+ T cells sorted from blood, collected in a trial of the OX40 agonist ivuxolimab. The origin of the receptors is an adult with an advanced solid tumor such as melanoma, head and neck, liver or kidney cancer.

The rearrangement links TRBV9 to TRBJ2-3; D gene unclear. Trimming pared 0 bases from V and 6 bases from J, leaving 23 bases between. CDR1 is SGDLS, CDR2 YYNGEE, per germline. The length of the CDR3 is 18 residues. The CDR3: CASSVGRSTDLQWDTQYF. As DNA, the CDR3 is TGTGCCAGCAGCGTAGGGCGGTCGACGGATCTTCAATGGGATACGCAGTATTTT. Together with reference TRBV9 and TRBJ2-3, the CDR3 gives the full variable domain: DSGVTQTPKHLITATGQRVTLRCSPRSGDLSVYWYQQSLDQGLQFLIQYYNGEERAKGNILERFSAQQFPDLHSELNLSSLELGDSALYFCASSVGRSTDLQWDTQYFGPGTRLTVL.

Comment on this clone: One end of the junction varies from germline; a read error may be responsible. V gene TRBV18 combines with J gene TRBJ1-3; TRBD1 is a possible D gene (5 bases). In germline, CDR1 is KGHSH, CDR2 LQKENI. The CDR3 is 15 residues long. Here the CDR3 reads CAGSPDRLSGNTIYF. CDR3 sequence (DNA): TGTGCCGGCTCACCCGACAGACTCTCTGGAAACACCATATATTTT.

V gene TRBV7-9 combines with J gene TRBJ1-2, with D perhaps matching TRBD1 (5 bases). The CDR3 covers 13 residues. Germline V gene sequence: CDR1 SEHNR, CDR2 FQNEAQ (reference sequence). V was pared by 4 bases and J by 4 bases, with 10 bases between. DNA for the CDR3: TGTGCCAGCAGCTCCTCGGGGGGCTATGGCTACACCTTC. It is translated as CASSSSGGYGYTF.

The gene calls are TRBV5-6 and TRBJ2-3; D is undetermined. The V end was cut by 4 bases, the J end by 6 bases, with 12 bases between. Per the germline V gene, CDR1 is SGHDT and CDR2 is YYEEEE. There are 13 residues in the CDR3. The CDR3 DNA sequence: TGTGCCAGCAGCCGGAAAACGGGCGATACGCAGTATTTT. Protein product: CASSRKTGDTQYF.

The V and J genes are TRBV6-1 and TRBJ1-1, with D perhaps TRBD1 (5 bases). This CDR3 has 18 residues. Germline CDR1 and CDR2: MNHNS and SASEGT. Trimming removed 1 base at V and 6 bases at J, with 24 bases between. The CDR3 bases are TGTGCCAGCAGTGAAGGAACATGGGGATCAACAGGAGTGGCTGAAGCTTTCTTT. This codes for CASSEGTWGSTGVAEAFF.

The chain couples TRBV7-9 to TRBJ1-3; maybe TRBD1 (5 bases). Per germline, CDR1 SEHNR and CDR2 FQNEAQ (reference sequence). This CDR3 contains 17 residues. V was pared by 5 bases and J by 8 bases, with 25 bases between. The CDR3 spells CASSALLTGESGDTIYF. CDR3 bases: TGTGCCAGCAGCGCACTCCTCACGGGGGAGAGTGGGGACACCATATATTTT.

The rearrangement uses TRBV11-2 and TRBJ2-1; D is perhaps TRBD2 (6 bases). Trimming pared 3 bases from V and 12 bases from J, leaving 12 bases between. The CDR3 is made up of 12 amino acids. Per germline, CDR1 SGHAT and CDR2 FQNNGV. This CDR3 is CASSLTSSGQFF. In DNA, the CDR3 is TGTGCCAGCAGCTTGACTAGTTCGGGGCAGTTCTTC.

This clone was seen just once. The CDR3 DNA reads as TGTGCCAGCAGCAAAGAAGTCAGGGAATATAGCAATCAGCCCCAGCATTTT. This translates into CASSKEVREYSNQPQHF. The chain employs TRBV21-1 and TRBJ1-5; the DNA was not used to check the table's D call, TRBD1. TRBV21-1 is a listed pseudogene. This CDR3 contains 17 residues.

This clone was counted between two and nine times. The rearrangement joins TRBV18 to TRBJ1-3; 7 bases line up with TRBD1. The junction had 9 bases not matched to a gene; V was cut back by 2 bases and J by 14 bases. The CDR3 is made up of 13 amino acids. Looked up from germline, CDR1 is KGHSH and CDR2 is LQKENI. CDR3 sequence reads: CASSPRGQADLYF. The CDR3 nucleotides read TGTGCCAGCTCACCAAGAGGACAGGCAGATTTATATTTT. The complete variable domain, with remaining parts taken from reference TRBV18 and TRBJ1-3, reads NAGVMQNPRHLVRRRGQEARLRCSPMKGHSHVYWYRQLPEEGLKFMVYLQKENIIDESGMPKERFSAEFPKEGPSILRIQQVVRGDSAAYFCASSPRGQADLYFGEGSWLTVV.

The chain couples TRBV28 to TRBJ1-6, with TRBD1 matching 8 bases. The V gene's germline CDR1 is MDHEN and CDR2 SYDVKM. V shed 6 bases, J shed 11 bases, and the junction held 9 bases outside the gene matches. The CDR3 is made up of 14 amino acids. The DNA for the CDR3 is TGTGCCAGCAGCTTAGGACAGGGCGCGCCACCCCTCCACTTT. Translating it yields CASSLGQGAPPLHF.

J is TRBJ2-5 and V is TRBV25-1, with 9 bases matching TRBD2. This CDR3 is built from 16 residues. Trimming at V came to 8 bases and at J to 4 bases, leaving 14 bases not matched to a gene. CDR1 is MGHDK, CDR2 SYGVNS, per germline. CDR3 residues: CASHETSGGGAETQYF. DNA of the CDR3: TGTGCCAGCCACGAGACTAGCGGTGGGGGGGCAGAGACCCAGTACTTC. Supplemented by reference TRBV25-1 and TRBJ2-5, the full variable domain reads EADIYQTPRYLVIGTGKKITLECSQTMGHDKMYWYQQDPGMELHLIHYSYGVNSTEKGDLSSESTVSRIRTEHFPLTLESARPSHTSQYLCASHETSGGGAETQYFGPGTRLLVL.

V gene TRBV18 combines with J gene TRBJ1-6; D is ambiguous. Trimming left V 3 bases short and J 15 bases short, with 21 bases between. Germline lookup yields CDR1 KGHSH and CDR2 LQKENI. This CDR3 contains 15 residues. As DNA, the CDR3 is TGTGCCAGCTCACCTTCCGGAGGTCGCAACCTGGACCTCCACTTT. It encodes CASSPSGGRNLDLHF.

The chain employs TRBV2 and TRBJ2-5; D tentatively fits TRBD1 or TRBD2 (5 bases each). The length of the CDR3 is 14 residues. CDR1 is SNHLY, CDR2 FYNNEI, per germline. V lost 7 bases and J 1 base, leaving 13 bases between the germline ends. The CDR3 sequence is CASTGDRFQETQYF. The DNA for the CDR3 is TGTGCCAGCACCGGGGACCGATTCCAAGAGACCCAGTACTTC.

The chain is built from TRBV18 and TRBJ1-5, with unresolved D. CDR1 KGHSH and CDR2 LQKENI come from the germline V gene. The CDR3 extends over 14 amino acids. The V end was cut by 5 bases, the J end by 5 bases, with 13 bases between. The CDR3 protein is CASSTSPYDQPQHF. CDR3 nucleotide sequence: TGTGCCAGCTCAACTTCCCCGTATGATCAGCCCCAGCATTTT.

This chain's CDR3 is CASNSLNTEAFF. CDR3 sequence (DNA): TGTGCCAGCAATTCCCTTAACACTGAAGCTTTCTTT. The chain employs TRBV2 and TRBJ1-1; no reliable D call. The CDR3 totals 12 residues. The V gene's germline CDR1 is SNHLY and CDR2 FYNNEI. V gave up 7 bases and J gave up 2 bases, with 8 bases separating them.

The rearrangement uses TRBV5-1 and TRBJ1-2, with a weak D call TRBD1 (5 bases). V lost 0 bases and J lost 2, with 5 bases in between. The CDR3 sequence is 13 residues long. CDR1 and CDR2 (germline): SGHRS, YFSETQ. The DNA of the CDR3 is TGCGCCAGCAGCTTGGCAGGGAACTATGGCTACACCTTC. Residues: CASSLAGNYGYTF.

The CDR3 spells CASRWASRNEQFF. The CDR3 region has the DNA TGTGCCAGTAGGTGGGCCTCAAGGAATGAGCAGTTCTTC. This chain connects TRBV19 to TRBJ2-1; D unclear. The CDR3 loop spans 13 amino acids. Trimming left V 6 bases short and J 7 bases short, with 13 bases between. Germline CDR1 reads LNHDA; CDR2 reads SQIVND (reference sequence). The whole variable domain, filled in from reference TRBV19 and TRBJ2-1, reads DGGITQSPKYLFRKEGQNVTLSCEQNLNHDAMYWYRQDPGQGLRLIYYSQIVNDFQKGDIAEGYSVSREKKESFPLTVTSAQKNPTAFYLCASRWASRNEQFFGPGTRLTVL.

V is TRBV7-2 and J is TRBJ2-1; 7 bases line up with TRBD2. J was trimmed by 0 bases and V by 0 bases; bases with no gene match: 5. CDR3 length: 17 amino acids. Germline V lookup: CDR1 SGHTA, CDR2 FQGNSA. The CDR3 DNA is TGTGCCAGCAGCTTAGCGCCTAGCGGTAGCTCCTACAATGAGCAGTTCTTC. Residues: CASSLAPSGSSYNEQFF.

This chain connects TRBV7-2 to TRBJ2-2; 9 nucleotides line up with TRBD1. The J segment lost 7 bases and the V segment lost 5 bases, leaving 8 bases of the junction unmatched. Germline V gene lookup returns CDR1 SGHTA and CDR2 FQGNSA. The CDR3 covers 15 residues. CDR3 DNA sequence: TGTGCCAGCAGCACCCGGGACAGGGATATCGGGGAGCTGTTTTTT. Its protein product is CASSTRDRDIGELFF.

A note on this clone: At the DNA level, this CDR3 is encoded by other sequences in the same sample as well. The chain recombines TRBV5-1 with TRBJ2-5, with D possibly TRBD2 on 6 matching bases. V dropped 0 bases and J dropped 5 bases, with 8 bases sitting between them. There are 13 residues in the CDR3. CDR1 and CDR2 from the germline V gene are SGHRS and YFSETQ. In DNA form, the CDR3 reads TGCGCCAGCAGCTTGGGGGCGGGGGAGACCCAGTACTTC. Translating gives CASSLGAGETQYF.

The chain is built from TRBV5-4 and TRBJ2-2; the match to TRBD1 covers 9 bases. The CDR3 loop spans 17 amino acids. V dropped 0 bases and J dropped 5; count of bases not matched to a gene: 8. Germline V lookup: CDR1 SGHNT, CDR2 YYREEE (reference sequence). The DNA for the CDR3 is TGTGCCAGCAGCTTGGCCATGGGGACAGGGCGGACCGGGGAGCTGTTTTTT. Encoded protein: CASSLAMGTGRTGELFF.

The rearrangement joins TRBV6-5 to TRBJ1-4, with TRBD1 matching over 9 bases. Germline V gene sequence: CDR1 MNHEY, CDR2 SVGAGI. Germline trimming cut 6 bases from V and 14 bases from J; bases unmatched to any gene: 7. This CDR3 is 12 amino acids long. Written as DNA, the CDR3 is TGTGCCAGCAGACCCGGGACAGGGCCCCTGTTTTTT. Translating gives CASRPGTGPLFF.

The chain carries TRBV21-1 and TRBJ1-6; the D call of TRBD1 is as the table states it, not checked on the DNA. TRBV21-1 is a known pseudogene. There are 15 residues in the CDR3. Written as DNA, the CDR3 is TGTGCCAGCAGCAAAGGGGAAGGGGGCGTTTCACCCCTCCACTTT. Its translation is CASSKGEGGVSPLHF.

This clone was recorded a few times. V gene TRBV30 combines with J gene TRBJ1-2; 7 bases match TRBD1. Trimming took 0 bases from V and 7 from J; bases not matched to a gene: 5. The CDR3 totals 13 residues. Germline V CDR1 and CDR2: GTSNPN, SVGIG (reference sequence). CDR3 DNA: TGTGCCTGGAGTGTAGGAGGGGGCCTTGGCTACACCTTC. It yields the protein CAWSVGGGLGYTF. The full variable domain, rest sourced from reference TRBV30 and TRBJ1-2, is SQTIHQWPATLVQPVGSPLSLECTVEGTSNPNLYWYRQAAGRGLQLLFYSVGIGQISSEVPQNLSASRPQDRQFILSSKKLLLSDSGFYLCAWSVGGGLGYTFGSGTRLTVV.

This clone was observed a few times. CDR3 sequence: CASSPGGAGGLAEQYF. The CDR3 DNA is TGTGCCAGCAGCCCGGGAGGGGCGGGAGGACTTGCCGAGCAGTACTTC. This chain links TRBV7-2 with TRBJ2-7, with TRBD2 identical over 8 bases. The V gene end was trimmed by 5 bases and the J gene end by 6 bases; junction bases not matched to a gene: 15. The CDR3 contains 16 residues. In germline, CDR1 is SGHTA, CDR2 FQGNSA.

CDR3 in amino acids: CASSFGATVDSPLHF. In DNA form, the CDR3 reads TGTGCCAGCAGCTTTGGGGCGACAGTGGATTCACCCCTCCACTTT. J is TRBJ1-6 and V is TRBV5-4, with a tentative D call TRBD1 (5 bases). Germline CDR1 SGHNT, CDR2 YYREEE (reference sequence). The CDR3 consists of 15 residues. Between the trimmed V and J ends, which lost 2 bases and 8 bases, there was a span of 14 bases.

V usage is TRBV7-2 and J usage is TRBJ2-2; D may be TRBD2 (5 bases). V was cut by 4 bases and J by 6 bases, with 9 bases left in between. The CDR3 runs 13 residues. The germline V gene has CDR1 SGHTA and CDR2 FQGNSA. The CDR3 region is CASSYLAPGELFF. The CDR3 nucleotides are TGTGCCAGCAGCTATTTAGCGCCCGGGGAGCTGTTTTTT.

This clone was found a few times. J is TRBJ1-5 and V is TRBV19; 8 bases are a match to TRBD1. The CDR3 loop spans 13 amino acids. Per the germline V gene, CDR1 is LNHDA and CDR2 is SQIVND (reference sequence). Losses at the gene ends were 10 bases for V and 6 bases for J; bases not matched to a gene: 8. CDR3 loop: CATDRGIAQPQHF. The CDR3 bases are TGTGCCACCGACAGGGGAATCGCTCAGCCCCAGCATTTT.

The J gene is TRBJ2-3, the V gene TRBV7-3, with 10 bases matching TRBD2. The CDR3 extends over 16 amino acids. Germline V gene lookup returns CDR1 SGHTA and CDR2 FQGTGA. The ends lost 6 bases at V and 3 bases at J; junction bases unmatched: 9. CDR3 sequence reads: CASSSVAGGGTDTQYF. The CDR3 DNA follows: TGTGCCAGCAGTTCCGTAGCGGGAGGCGGGACAGATACGCAGTATTTT.

The chain is built from TRBV6-4 and TRBJ1-1, with 10 bases identical to TRBD1. This CDR3 has 16 amino acids. The V gene end was trimmed by 5 bases and the J gene end by 4 bases; junction bases not matched to a gene: 10. Germline CDR1 and CDR2: MRHNA and SNTAGT. DNA for the CDR3: TGTGCCAGCAGTCCCGGGACAGGGGCAGTGGGCACTGAAGCTTTCTTT. This translates into CASSPGTGAVGTEAFF.